The clone carrying this TCR beta chain came up once. Clones were read by immunoSEQ multiplex PCR, and TCRdb kept only the in-frame ones, dropping some. The data contain 85,000 to 90,000 clones, around 96% of them singletons. The source of the sample is a study of cytomegalovirus exposure and HLA in healthy donors. The clonotype originates from a young man in good health and CMV-seronegative. Sequences were obtained from PBMCs.

CDR3 sequence (DNA): TGTGCCATCATGGCGGGAGCCGACGCAGATACGCAGTATTTT. Its protein is CAIMAGADADTQYF. This sequence joins TRBV10-3 and TRBJ2-3; 7 bases align to TRBD2. Germline CDR1 ENHRY, CDR2 SYGVKD. CDR3 size: 14 residues. V lost 7 bases to trimming and J lost 4 bases; unmatched junction nucleotides: 8.